This entry is about one T cell receptor beta chain. Antigen specificity is unknown. The data were taken from a study of T-cell reconstitution after alpha-beta-depleted transplantation in children. Germline lookup yields CDR1 ENHRY and CDR2 SYGVKD. With 6 bases clipped from V and 5 bases from J, the junction kept 3 bases outside the gene matches. This CDR3 contains 13 residues. Broader study findings: Once a year had passed after transplant, T-cell counts and diversity came mostly from newly produced T cells. Reportedly, alpha-beta T cells present about two months post-transplant originated from several hundred expanded clones of graft origin. Day-60 TCRbeta diversity that was high in some patients was derived from surviving recipient T cells and thymic progenitors.

Unique molecular identifiers were incorporated when the TCRbeta library was constructed. TCRdb independently ran MiXCR on the PCR reads; one entry per CDR3 protein. In the table there are tens of thousands of distinct CDR3 sequences, over 15% of which are singletons. J is TRBJ1-1 and V is TRBV10-3; TRBD1 matches at 10 bases. Sequenced here: PBMCs, mostly from graft donor cells, sampled 360 days after TCRalphabeta/CD19-depleted stem cell transplant. This TCR derives from a male patient aged 2 to 9 who had a stem cell transplant for acute lymphoblastic leukemia, so the T cells may come from the graft donor. CDR3 sequence: CAIRDRGQTEAFF. The CDR3 DNA reads as TGTGCCATCAGAGACAGGGGGCAAACTGAAGCTTTCTTT.